The T cell receptor beta chain described here comes from a study of blood T cell repertoires in COVID-19. Original processing notes: Estimates of nucleated cell counts were drawn from the amplification of reference gene primers. Some clones are missing from TCRdb's copy, which holds only in-frame ones; the method was immunoSEQ multiplex PCR. V and J calls and clone size are copied from that table; D and trimming were computed from the DNA. The sample lists 100,000 to 150,000 clones, under 85% occurring once. Germline lookup yields CDR1 SGHVS and CDR2 FNYEAQ. The CDR3 totals 17 residues. J gave up 2 bases and V 3 bases, and 9 bases lay outside the gene matches.

The sequence came from a woman between 55 and 75 years old with acute or convalescent COVID-19. The gene calls are TRBV7-6 and TRBJ2-5; 10 positions match TRBD2. Sequenced: peripheral blood. The CDR3 reads CASSLIGRTSGQETQYF. The CDR3 DNA reads as TGTGCCAGCAGCTTGATCGGCCGGACTAGCGGACAAGAGACCCAGTACTTC.